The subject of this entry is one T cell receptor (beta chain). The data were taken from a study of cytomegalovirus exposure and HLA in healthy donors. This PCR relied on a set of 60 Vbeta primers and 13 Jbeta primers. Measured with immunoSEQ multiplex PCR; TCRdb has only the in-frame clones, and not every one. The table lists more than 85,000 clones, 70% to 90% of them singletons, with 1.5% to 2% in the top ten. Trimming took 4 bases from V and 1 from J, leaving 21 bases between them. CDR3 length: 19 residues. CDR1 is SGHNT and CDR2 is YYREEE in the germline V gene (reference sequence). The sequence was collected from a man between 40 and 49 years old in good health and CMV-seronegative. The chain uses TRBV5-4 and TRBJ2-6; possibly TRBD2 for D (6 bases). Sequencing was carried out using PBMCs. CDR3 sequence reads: CASSLGGANGLSGANVLTF. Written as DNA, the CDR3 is TGTGCCAGCAGCCTAGGCGGGGCAAATGGTCTATCTGGGGCCAACGTCCTGACTTTC. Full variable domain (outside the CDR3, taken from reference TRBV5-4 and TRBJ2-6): ETGVTQSPTHLIKTRGQQVTLRCSSQSGHNTVSWYQQALGQGPQFIFQYYREEENGRGNFPPRFSGLQFPNYSSELNVNALELDDSALYLCASSLGGANGLSGANVLTFGAGSRLTVL.